The next 29 T cell receptor beta chains were all read from a single sample in a study. Using its own MiXCR run on the RT-PCR reads, TCRdb lists one record per CDR3 protein. The sample contains fewer than 800,000 distinct CDR3 sequences, 13% to 15% of which appear only once. Sequenced sample: memory CD4+ T cells from blood. These receptors originate from a female donor in good health, serving as a healthy control.

The count of this clonotype is one. This chain uses TRBV5-5 with TRBJ1-1; TRBD1 might be the D (5 bases). Deletions cut 4 bases from V and 5 bases from J, with 15 bases between. The germline V gene has CDR1 SGHKS and CDR2 YYEKEE (reference sequence). The CDR3 length is 14 residues. CDR3 sequence (DNA): TGTGCCAGCAGCACTATGCAACGGGGGACTGAAGCTTTCTTT. Protein: CASSTMQRGTEAFF.

This clonotype was picked up many times. The chain has TRBV12-5 and TRBJ2-7; no firm D call. The ends were cut back, 4 bases at V and 4 bases at J, with 5 bases in the middle. This CDR3 has 11 residues. Germline CDR1 is LGHNT and CDR2 is FRNRAP. This CDR3 reads CASGSPYEQYF. CDR3 coding DNA: TGTGCTAGTGGTTCCCCTTACGAGCAGTACTTC.

This chain connects TRBV20-1 to TRBJ1-4; D perhaps matches TRBD1 (6 bases). The CDR3 runs 14 residues. V dropped 6 bases and J dropped 4 bases, with 15 bases sitting between them. Germline values: CDR1 DFQATT, CDR2 SNEGSKA (reference sequence). The DNA for the CDR3 is TGCAGTGCCCCTGTGGGGGGCTTTAATGAAAAACTGTTTTTT. Amino acid sequence: CSAPVGGFNEKLFF.

Only a few counts were recorded for this clonotype. V gene TRBV7-2 combines with J gene TRBJ1-5; 9 nucleotides match TRBD1. Per germline, CDR1 SGHTA and CDR2 FQGNSA. The CDR3 has 15 amino acids. V lost 5 bases, J lost 7 bases, and 9 bases stayed unmatched. CDR3 in DNA: TGTGCCAGCAGCACCCGACAGGGGGGGTACCAGCCCCAGCATTTT. This sequence encodes CASSTRQGGYQPQHF.

This clonotype showed up many times. The genes are TRBV20-1 and TRBJ1-2, with unresolved D. With 6 bases removed from V and 0 bases from J, the gap between germline ends came to 11 bases. Germline lookup yields CDR1 DFQATT and CDR2 SNEGSKA (reference sequence). The CDR3 is 13 residues long. The CDR3 region has the DNA TGCAGTGCAACTGAAGAGACTAACTATGGCTACACCTTC. It is translated as CSATEETNYGYTF.

The rearrangement uses TRBV18 and TRBJ2-1; 11 bases are a match to TRBD2. V shed 4 bases and J 0 bases; nucleotides not matched to a gene: 5. CDR3 size: 17 residues. CDR1 is KGHSH and CDR2 is LQKENI in the germline V gene. The CDR3 region is CASSLLAGGTSYNEQFF. The CDR3 nucleotides are TGTGCCAGCTCACTCCTAGCGGGAGGAACCTCCTACAATGAGCAGTTCTTC.

As regards this clonotype: A read error may be the cause here, since a much bigger clone is one base away. This sequence joins TRBV6-4 and TRBJ2-3; D remains unclear. The end of the DNA is better explained by TRBJ1-5, so the J call may be wrong. The CDR3 consists of 14 residues. Germline CDR1 MRHNA, CDR2 SNTAGT. The CDR3 sequence is CASSDQHSSDTQHF. CDR3 bases: TGTGCCAGCAGTGACCAACATTCCTCGGATACGCAGCATTTT.

This clonotype was seen a handful of times. This chain joins TRBV20-1 and TRBJ1-1; D possibly corresponds to TRBD1 (5 bases). V lost 1 base and J 0 bases, leaving 9 bases between the germline ends. Germline V gene data show CDR1 as DFQATT and CDR2 as SNEGSKA (reference sequence). The CDR3 sequence is 14 residues long. The chain's CDR3 is CSARGGSLNTEAFF. The DNA for the CDR3 is TGCAGTGCTAGAGGGGGCAGTTTGAACACTGAAGCTTTCTTT.

This sequence joins TRBV18 and TRBJ2-7; 8 positions match TRBD1. Trimming removed 3 bases from V and 5 bases from J; junction bases left unmatched: 9. Per the germline V gene, CDR1 is KGHSH and CDR2 is LQKENI. The CDR3 is made up of 15 amino acids. The CDR3: CASSPNRQGADEQYF. Here the CDR3 DNA reads TGTGCCAGCTCACCCAATCGGCAGGGGGCGGACGAGCAGTACTTC.

This clonotype was detected many times. The chain combines TRBV7-3 with TRBJ1-6; tentative D call: TRBD1 (6 bases). The V end lost 3 bases, the J end lost 0 bases, and 9 bases lay between the germline ends. Germline V gene lookup returns CDR1 SGHTA and CDR2 FQGTGA. The length of the CDR3 is 16 residues. The CDR3 here is CASSLGASSYNSPLHF. The CDR3 DNA sequence: TGTGCCAGCAGCTTGGGGGCCAGCTCCTATAATTCACCCCTCCACTTT.

This clonotype was seen at least ten times. This sequence joins TRBV12-3 or TRBV12-4 and TRBJ2-2; no definite D call. The V end was cut by 8 bases, the J end by 4 bases, with 8 bases between. This CDR3 has 12 residues. The CDR3 loop reads CASGPTTGELFF. The CDR3 nucleotides are TGTGCCAGCGGTCCAACCACCGGGGAGCTGTTTTTT.

This chain connects TRBV11-2 to TRBJ2-7; D is uncertain. The germline CDR1 and CDR2 sequences are SGHAT and FQNNGV. The V end lost 0 bases, the J end lost 2 bases, and 11 bases lay between the germline ends. The CDR3 has 15 amino acids. CDR3 bases: TGTGCCAGCAGCTTAGAGTACCACTCAGCCTACGAGCAGTACTTC. It encodes CASSLEYHSAYEQYF.

The rearrangement uses TRBV18 and TRBJ2-1; D possibly corresponds to TRBD1 (6 bases). Germline V lookup: CDR1 KGHSH, CDR2 LQKENI. The germline V and J ends were trimmed by 2 bases and 6 bases, with 14 bases remaining between them. The CDR3 has 15 residues. Here the CDR3 reads CASSPWDIFSNEQFF. CDR3 nucleotides: TGTGCCAGCTCACCATGGGACATATTTTCCAATGAGCAGTTCTTC.

The chain is built from TRBV20-1 and TRBJ1-3; no firm D call. The germline V and J ends were trimmed by 2 bases and 4 bases, with 6 bases remaining between them. This CDR3 spans 12 amino acids. Germline CDR1 reads DFQATT; CDR2 reads SNEGSKA (reference sequence). CDR3 region: CSARPQGNTIYF. For the CDR3, the DNA is TGCAGTGCTAGACCCCAAGGAAACACCATATATTTT.

This clonotype was observed a handful of times. This chain links TRBV3-1 with TRBJ1-2; D might be TRBD1 (5 bases). Germline lookup yields CDR1 LGHDT and CDR2 YNNKEL (reference sequence). The germline V and J ends were trimmed by 6 bases and 3 bases, with 17 bases remaining between them. The CDR3 is made up of 15 amino acids. Here the CDR3 reads CASRSTDRSDYGYTF. DNA for the CDR3: TGTGCCAGCAGGAGCACAGACAGATCCGACTATGGCTACACCTTC.

This clonotype was counted a few times. The rearrangement links TRBV12-3 or TRBV12-4 to TRBJ1-2, with 9 bases fitting TRBD1. The CDR3 loop spans 14 amino acids. The trim removed 3 bases at V and 6 bases at J, leaving 5 bases unmatched. CDR3 protein: CASSFGTGRDGYTF. Written as DNA, the CDR3 is TGTGCCAGCAGTTTCGGGACAGGGAGGGATGGCTACACCTTC.

This clonotype showed up many times. The chain carries TRBV10-3 and TRBJ2-7, with D perhaps TRBD2 (5 bases). Per the germline V gene, CDR1 is ENHRY and CDR2 is SYGVKD. The length of the CDR3 is 13 residues. With 8 bases removed from V and 2 bases from J, the gap between germline ends came to 13 bases. The DNA for the CDR3 is TGTGCCATCGGTTGGACTGAGACCTACGAGCAGTACTTC. It codes for CAIGWTETYEQYF.

This rearrangement joins TRBV5-1 to TRBJ1-2, with D perhaps matching TRBD1 (6 bases). The CDR3 covers 15 residues. The germline V gene encodes CDR1 SGHRS and CDR2 YFSETQ. Between the trimmed V and J ends, which lost 0 bases and 4 bases, there was a span of 13 bases. This CDR3 reads CASSLGQDEGYGYTF. The CDR3 nucleotides read TGCGCCAGCAGCTTGGGACAGGACGAGGGCTATGGCTACACCTTC.

This clonotype was seen a few times. This chain links TRBV20-1 with TRBJ2-1; D is unresolved. Trimming pared 3 bases from V and 9 bases from J, leaving 12 bases between. The CDR3 has 12 amino acids. Germline CDR1 is DFQATT and CDR2 is SNEGSKA (reference sequence). This CDR3 is CSASQPVIEQFF. Written as DNA, the CDR3 is TGCAGTGCTAGTCAACCAGTAATTGAGCAGTTCTTC.

In this sample, this clonotype turned up many times. The V gene is TRBV29-1, the J gene TRBJ2-1; D remains ambiguous. Trimming took 8 bases from V and 2 from J, leaving 10 bases between them. The germline CDR1 and CDR2 sequences are SQVTM and ANQGSEA. The CDR3 covers 12 residues. The DNA of the CDR3 is TGCAGCTCTTCGGCTCCCTACAATGAGCAGTTCTTC. Its protein is CSSSAPYNEQFF.

This clonotype turned up a few times. V is TRBV7-9 and J is TRBJ2-3, with 7 nucleotides matching TRBD1. Germline V lookup: CDR1 SEHNR, CDR2 FQNEAQ (reference sequence). The CDR3 has 14 residues. V lost 7 bases, J lost 0 bases, and 4 bases stayed unmatched. Here the CDR3 DNA reads TGTGCCAGCACCTGGGGACAGAGCACAGATACGCAGTATTTT. Protein product: CASTWGQSTDTQYF. Drawing the rest from reference TRBV7-9 and TRBJ2-3, the complete variable domain is DTGVSQNPRHKITKRGQNVTFRCDPISEHNRLYWYRQTLGQGPEFLTYFQNEAQLEKSRLLSDRFSAERPKGSFSTLEIQRTEQGDSAMYLCASTWGQSTDTQYFGPGTRLTVL.

This clonotype was seen ten or more times. The chain combines TRBV5-1 with TRBJ2-2; D is possibly TRBD1 (6 bases). The CDR3 is 15 amino acids. Per the germline V gene, CDR1 is SGHRS and CDR2 is YFSETQ. Trimming shortened V by 4 bases and J by 1 base, and 11 bases separated the two germline ends. The CDR3 DNA reads as TGCGCCAGCAGCATAGGACAGCTGAACACCGGGGAGCTGTTTTTT. Translated: CASSIGQLNTGELFF.

This clonotype was detected a few times. V is TRBV11-3 and J is TRBJ2-1; D gene uncertain. There are 14 residues in the CDR3. Germline lookup yields CDR1 SGHNT and CDR2 YENEEA. The V end lost 5 bases, the J end lost 3 bases, and 11 bases lay between the germline ends. The CDR3 sequence: CASSSRPRYNEQFF. CDR3 bases: TGTGCCAGCAGCAGCAGGCCACGCTACAATGAGCAGTTCTTC.

This clonotype has more than one count but fewer than ten. The chain joins TRBV10-3 to TRBJ1-1; TRBD1 matches 7 bases. Germline lookup yields CDR1 ENHRY and CDR2 SYGVKD. With 6 bases clipped from V and 3 bases from J, the junction kept 7 bases outside the gene matches. The CDR3 runs 14 residues. CDR3 amino acids: CAISQTGLDTEAFF. The CDR3 DNA reads as TGTGCCATCAGCCAGACAGGGTTGGACACTGAAGCTTTCTTT.

The rearrangement links TRBV18 to TRBJ1-1, with no clear D. The CDR3 spans 14 residues. Germline V gene sequence: CDR1 KGHSH, CDR2 LQKENI. V lost 3 bases and J 2 bases, leaving 10 bases between the germline ends. The CDR3 DNA reads as TGTGCCAGCTCACCGATGGCTGGAAACACTGAAGCTTTCTTT. Translated, it gives CASSPMAGNTEAFF.

This clonotype has a handful of counts. In DNA form, the CDR3 reads TGTGCCAGCAGCCAAATGGCAGGGACCTACGAGCAGTACTTC. The encoded protein is CASSQMAGTYEQYF. This chain joins TRBV3-1 and TRBJ2-7, with D possibly TRBD1 on 5 matching bases. Germline-derived CDR1 and CDR2 are LGHDT and YNNKEL (reference sequence). V was cut by 2 bases and J by 2 bases, with 10 bases left in between. This CDR3 spans 14 amino acids.

The chain combines TRBV5-1 with TRBJ1-6; D is ambiguous. The CDR3 length is 13 residues. Germline V lookup: CDR1 SGHRS, CDR2 YFSETQ. V shed 6 bases and J shed 8 bases, with 12 bases lying between them. The CDR3 DNA is TGCGCCAGCACACCCGGGCCGTATTCACCCCTCCACTTT. Amino acid sequence: CASTPGPYSPLHF.

This chain joins TRBV6-5 and TRBJ2-3; 12 nucleotides agree with TRBD2. V trimming: 0 bases; J trimming: 4 bases; junction bases outside the gene matches: 8. The CDR3 loop spans 18 amino acids. Germline assignment: CDR1 MNHEY and CDR2 SVGAGI. CDR3 loop: CASSYSPLAGGLPDTQYF. Here the CDR3 DNA reads TGTGCCAGCAGTTACTCGCCACTAGCGGGGGGCCTTCCAGATACGCAGTATTTT.

This clonotype was seen once. The chain uses TRBV12-3 or TRBV12-4 and TRBJ1-4; D uncertain. There are 14 residues in the CDR3. Between the trimmed V and J ends, which lost 1 base and 5 bases, there was a span of 8 bases. The chain's CDR3 is CASSLGGKNEKLFF. CDR3 DNA sequence: TGTGCCAGCAGTTTAGGCGGGAAGAATGAAAAACTGTTTTTT.